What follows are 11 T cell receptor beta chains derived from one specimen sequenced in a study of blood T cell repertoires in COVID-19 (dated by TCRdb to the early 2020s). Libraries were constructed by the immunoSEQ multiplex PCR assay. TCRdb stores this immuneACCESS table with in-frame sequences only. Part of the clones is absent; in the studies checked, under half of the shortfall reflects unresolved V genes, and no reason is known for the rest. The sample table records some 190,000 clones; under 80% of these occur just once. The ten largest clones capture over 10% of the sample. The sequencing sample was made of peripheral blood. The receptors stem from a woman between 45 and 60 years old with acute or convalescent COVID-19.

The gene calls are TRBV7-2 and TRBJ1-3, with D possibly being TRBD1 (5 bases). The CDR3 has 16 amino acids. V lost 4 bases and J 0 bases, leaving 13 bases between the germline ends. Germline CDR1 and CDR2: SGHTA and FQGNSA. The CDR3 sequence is CASSSPQGFSGNTIYF. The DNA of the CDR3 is TGTGCCAGCAGCTCCCCCCAGGGCTTCTCTGGAAACACCATATATTTT.

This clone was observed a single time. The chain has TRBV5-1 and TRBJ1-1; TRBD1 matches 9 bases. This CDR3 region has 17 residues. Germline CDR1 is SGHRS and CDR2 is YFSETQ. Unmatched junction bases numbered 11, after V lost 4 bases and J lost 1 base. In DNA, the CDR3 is TGCGCCAGCAGCGACGTCCCGGGACAGGGAGCGAACACTGAAGCTTTCTTT. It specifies CASSDVPGQGANTEAFF.

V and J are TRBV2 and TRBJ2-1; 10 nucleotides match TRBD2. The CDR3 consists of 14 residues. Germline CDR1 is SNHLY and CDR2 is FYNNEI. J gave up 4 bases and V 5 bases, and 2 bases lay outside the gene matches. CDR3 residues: CASSLTSGYNEQFF. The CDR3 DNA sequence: TGTGCCAGCAGTTTGACTAGCGGGTACAATGAGCAGTTCTTC.

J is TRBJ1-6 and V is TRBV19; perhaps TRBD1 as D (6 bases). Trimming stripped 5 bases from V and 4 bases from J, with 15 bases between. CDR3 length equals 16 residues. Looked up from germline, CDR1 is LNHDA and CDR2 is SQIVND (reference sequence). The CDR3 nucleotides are TGTGCCAGTAGTTCTACCCTAAGGGGGTATAATTCACCCCTCCACTTT. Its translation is CASSSTLRGYNSPLHF.

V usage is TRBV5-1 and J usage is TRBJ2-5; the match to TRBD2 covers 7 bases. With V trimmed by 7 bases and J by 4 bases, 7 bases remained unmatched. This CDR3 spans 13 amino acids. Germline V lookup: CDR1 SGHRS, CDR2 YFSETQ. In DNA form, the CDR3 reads TGCGCCAGCGCGGCGGGGGTAGGAGAGACCCAGTACTTC. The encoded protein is CASAAGVGETQYF.

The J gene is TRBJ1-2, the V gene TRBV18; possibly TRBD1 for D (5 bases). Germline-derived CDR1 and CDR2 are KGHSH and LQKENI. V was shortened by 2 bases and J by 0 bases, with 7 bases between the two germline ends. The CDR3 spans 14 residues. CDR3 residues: CASSPSDTNYGYTF. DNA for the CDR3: TGTGCCAGCTCACCATCGGACACTAACTATGGCTACACCTTC.

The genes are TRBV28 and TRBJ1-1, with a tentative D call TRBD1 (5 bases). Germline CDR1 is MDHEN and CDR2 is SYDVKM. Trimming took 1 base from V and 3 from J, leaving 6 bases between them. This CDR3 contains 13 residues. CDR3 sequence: CASSLFRDTEAFF. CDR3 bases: TGTGCCAGCAGTTTATTCAGGGACACTGAAGCTTTCTTT.

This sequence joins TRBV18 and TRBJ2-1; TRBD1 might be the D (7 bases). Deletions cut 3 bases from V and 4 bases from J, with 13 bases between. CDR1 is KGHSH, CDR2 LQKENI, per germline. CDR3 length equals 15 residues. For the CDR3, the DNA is TGTGCCAGCTCACCCAGGGGGGATAGTTACAATGAGCAGTTCTTC. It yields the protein CASSPRGDSYNEQFF.

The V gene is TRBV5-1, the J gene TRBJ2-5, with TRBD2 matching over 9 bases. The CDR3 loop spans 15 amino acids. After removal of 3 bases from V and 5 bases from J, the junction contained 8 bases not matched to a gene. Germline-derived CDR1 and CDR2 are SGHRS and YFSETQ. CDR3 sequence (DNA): TGCGCCAGCAGCTCGGTAGCGGGGGCGGGGGAGACCCAGTACTTC. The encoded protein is CASSSVAGAGETQYF. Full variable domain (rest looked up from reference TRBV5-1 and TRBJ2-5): KAGVTQTPRYLIKTRGQQVTLSCSPISGHRSVSWYQQTPGQGLQFLFEYFSETQRNKGNFPGRFSGRQFSNSRSEMNVSTLELGDSALYLCASSSVAGAGETQYFGPGTRLLVL.

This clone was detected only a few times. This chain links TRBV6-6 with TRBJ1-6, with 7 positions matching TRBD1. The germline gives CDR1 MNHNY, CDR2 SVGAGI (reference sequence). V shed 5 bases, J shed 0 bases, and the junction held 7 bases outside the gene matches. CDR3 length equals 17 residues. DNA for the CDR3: TGTGCCAGCAGTCCCGCACAGGGGAGCTCCTATAATTCACCCCTCCACTTT. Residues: CASSPAQGSSYNSPLHF.

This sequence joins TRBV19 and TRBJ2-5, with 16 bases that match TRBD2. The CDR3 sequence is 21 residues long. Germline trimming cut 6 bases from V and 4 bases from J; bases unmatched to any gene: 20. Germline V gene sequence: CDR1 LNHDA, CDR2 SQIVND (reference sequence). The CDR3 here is CASSDSFHPGLAGGPLETQYF. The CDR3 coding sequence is TGTGCCAGTAGCGACAGTTTCCACCCGGGACTAGCGGGAGGGCCGTTAGAGACCCAGTACTTC.